The TCR beta chain under discussion was sequenced for a study of T cell clusters in autoimmune cytopenias. In terms of frequency, this clonotype is medium-sized. TRB was amplified by touch-down multiplex PCR, primer pools A and B combined. TCRdb re-called the multiplex PCR reads; one entry per CDR3 protein, DNA not given. Its table records some 6,900 distinct CDR3 sequences. Each sample's input was roughly 270 ng genomic DNA, some 38,000 genome equivalents. The CDR3 consists of 13 residues. The germline V gene encodes CDR1 GTSNPN and CDR2 SVGIG (reference sequence). These same data were also listed under a study on T cell repertoires in aging, cancer and after chemotherapy.

Sequencing input: peripheral blood. The chain employs TRBV30 and TRBJ2-1; TCRdb designates TRBD1, a call that cannot be tested without DNA. The receptor comes from a human donor in good health. The CDR3 loop reads CAWKGTGDGEQFF.